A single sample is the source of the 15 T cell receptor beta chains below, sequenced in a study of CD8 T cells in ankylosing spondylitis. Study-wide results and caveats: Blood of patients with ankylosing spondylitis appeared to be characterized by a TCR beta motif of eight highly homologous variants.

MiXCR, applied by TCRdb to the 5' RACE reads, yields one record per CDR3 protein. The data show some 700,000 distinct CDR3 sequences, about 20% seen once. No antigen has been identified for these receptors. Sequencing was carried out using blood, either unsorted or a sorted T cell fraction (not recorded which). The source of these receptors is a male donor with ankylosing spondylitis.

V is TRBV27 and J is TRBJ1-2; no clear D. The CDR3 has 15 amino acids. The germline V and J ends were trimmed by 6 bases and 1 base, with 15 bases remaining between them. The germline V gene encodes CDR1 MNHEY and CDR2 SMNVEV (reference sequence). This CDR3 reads CASRTSTTVNYGYTF. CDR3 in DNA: TGTGCCAGCAGGACTTCCACAACAGTTAACTATGGCTACACCTTC.

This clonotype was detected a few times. The CDR3 spells CASSQDRKGVAPLHF. The CDR3 DNA reads TGTGCCAGCAGCCAAGATAGGAAAGGGGTTGCACCCCTCCACTTT. The rearrangement joins TRBV4-2 to TRBJ1-6, with a tentative D call TRBD1 (5 bases). Germline V CDR1 and CDR2: LGHNA, YNFKEQ. The V end lost 0 bases, the J end lost 11 bases, and 14 bases lay between the germline ends. The CDR3 is 15 amino acids.

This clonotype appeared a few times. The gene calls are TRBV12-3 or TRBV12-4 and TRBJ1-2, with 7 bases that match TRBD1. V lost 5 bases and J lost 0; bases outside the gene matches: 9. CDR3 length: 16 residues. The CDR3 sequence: CASSIGTVETNYGYTF. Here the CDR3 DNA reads TGTGCCAGCAGTATTGGGACAGTTGAAACTAACTATGGCTACACCTTC.

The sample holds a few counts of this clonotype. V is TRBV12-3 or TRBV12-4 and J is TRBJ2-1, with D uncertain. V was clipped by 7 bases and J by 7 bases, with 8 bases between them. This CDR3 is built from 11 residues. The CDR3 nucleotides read TGTGCCAGCACGCCTGGGAATGAGCAGTTCTTC. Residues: CASTPGNEQFF.

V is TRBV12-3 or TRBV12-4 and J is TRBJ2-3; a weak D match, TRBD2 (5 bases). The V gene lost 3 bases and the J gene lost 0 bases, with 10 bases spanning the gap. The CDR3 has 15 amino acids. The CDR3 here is CASSFWRKSTDTQYF. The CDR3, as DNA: TGTGCCAGCAGTTTTTGGAGGAAGAGCACAGATACGCAGTATTTT.

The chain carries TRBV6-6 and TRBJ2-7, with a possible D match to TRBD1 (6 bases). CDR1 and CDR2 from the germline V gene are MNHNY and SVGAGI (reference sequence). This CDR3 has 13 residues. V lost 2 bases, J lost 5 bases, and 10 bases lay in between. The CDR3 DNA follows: TGTGCCAGCAGTTACGCAGGGGTCCACGAGCAGTACTTC. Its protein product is CASSYAGVHEQYF.

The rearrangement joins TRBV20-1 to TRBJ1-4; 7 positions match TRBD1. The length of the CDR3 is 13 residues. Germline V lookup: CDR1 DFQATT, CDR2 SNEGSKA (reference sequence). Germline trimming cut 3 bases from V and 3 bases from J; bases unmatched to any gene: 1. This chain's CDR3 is CSASRGANEKLFF. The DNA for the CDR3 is TGCAGTGCTAGCAGGGGGGCTAATGAAAAACTGTTTTTT.

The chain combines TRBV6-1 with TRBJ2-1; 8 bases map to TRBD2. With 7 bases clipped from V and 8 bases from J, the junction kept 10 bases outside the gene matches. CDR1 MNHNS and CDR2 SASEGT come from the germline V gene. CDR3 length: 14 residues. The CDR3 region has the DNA TGTGCCAGCACCCCTTGGACTAGCATCCATGAGCAGTTCTTC. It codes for CASTPWTSIHEQFF.

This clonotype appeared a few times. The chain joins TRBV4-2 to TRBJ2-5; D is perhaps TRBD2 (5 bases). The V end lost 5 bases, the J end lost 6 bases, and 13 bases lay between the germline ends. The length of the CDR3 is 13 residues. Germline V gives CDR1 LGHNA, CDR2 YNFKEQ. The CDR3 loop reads CASSEGFGKTQYF. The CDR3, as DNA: TGTGCCAGCAGCGAAGGATTCGGGAAGACCCAGTACTTC.

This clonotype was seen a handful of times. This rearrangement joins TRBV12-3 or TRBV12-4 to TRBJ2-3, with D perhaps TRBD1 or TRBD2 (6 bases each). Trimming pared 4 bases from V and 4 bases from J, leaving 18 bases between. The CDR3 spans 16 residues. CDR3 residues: CASSSISGALPDTQYF. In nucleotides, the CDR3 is TGTGCCAGCAGTTCCATTTCGGGGGCCCTGCCAGATACGCAGTATTTT.

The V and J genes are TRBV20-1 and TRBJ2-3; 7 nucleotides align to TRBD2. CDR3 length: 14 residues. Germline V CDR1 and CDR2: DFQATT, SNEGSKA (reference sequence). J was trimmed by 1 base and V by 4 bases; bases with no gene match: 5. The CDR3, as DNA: TGCAGTGCTAACCGCGGGGGTGGCACAGATACGCAGTATTTT. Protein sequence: CSANRGGGTDTQYF.

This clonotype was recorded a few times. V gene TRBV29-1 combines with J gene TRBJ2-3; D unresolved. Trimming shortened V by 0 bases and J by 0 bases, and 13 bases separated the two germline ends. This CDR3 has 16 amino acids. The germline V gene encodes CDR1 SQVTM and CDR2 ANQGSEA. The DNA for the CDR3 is TGCAGCGTTGAAGATCCCCAGCTTACTAGCACAGATACGCAGTATTTT. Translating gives CSVEDPQLTSTDTQYF.

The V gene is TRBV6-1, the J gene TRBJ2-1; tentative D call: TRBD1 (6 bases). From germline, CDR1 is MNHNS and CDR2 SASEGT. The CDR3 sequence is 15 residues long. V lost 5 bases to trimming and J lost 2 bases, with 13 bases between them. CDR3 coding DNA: TGTGCCAGCAGTAGAATCCAGGGGCCCTACAATGAGCAGTTCTTC. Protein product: CASSRIQGPYNEQFF.

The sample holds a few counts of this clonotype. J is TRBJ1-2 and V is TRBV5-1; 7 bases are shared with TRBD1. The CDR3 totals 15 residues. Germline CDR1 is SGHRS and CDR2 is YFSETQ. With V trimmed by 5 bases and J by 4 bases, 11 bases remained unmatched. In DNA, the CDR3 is TGCGCCAGCAGTTCGATCACACAGGGGTCCTATGGCTACACCTTC. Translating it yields CASSSITQGSYGYTF. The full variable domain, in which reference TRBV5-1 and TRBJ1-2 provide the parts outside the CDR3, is KAGVTQTPRYLIKTRGQQVTLSCSPISGHRSVSWYQQTPGQGLQFLFEYFSETQRNKGNFPGRFSGRQFSNSRSEMNVSTLELGDSALYLCASSSITQGSYGYTFGSGTRLTVV.

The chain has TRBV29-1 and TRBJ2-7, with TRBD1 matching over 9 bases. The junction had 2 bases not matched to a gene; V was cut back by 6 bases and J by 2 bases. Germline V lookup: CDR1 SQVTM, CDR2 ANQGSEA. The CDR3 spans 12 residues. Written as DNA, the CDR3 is TGCAGCGTGAGGACAGGGGCCTACGAGCAGTACTTC. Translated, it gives CSVRTGAYEQYF.